These 13 T cell receptor beta chains originate from one sample sequenced in a study of CD8+ T cells in alopecia areata listed by TCRdb under 2018. The method behind the library was the immunoSEQ multiplex PCR assay. RNA was extracted from all samples and reverse transcribed into cDNA, which served as template for TCR sequencing. TCRdb holds this immuneACCESS table with in-frame rearrangements only. Some clones are missing; in checked studies, unresolved V genes explain under half, and the rest has no known cause. This sample comprises approximately 57,000 clones, roughly 96% of them detected only once. The ten largest clones capture 20% to 30% of the sample. The sample's time point label, in plain terms: baseline before oral tofacitinib. The sample was CD8+ T cells sorted from blood, taken at week 0. Source of these receptors: a human donor with alopecia areata.

V and J are TRBV4-3 and TRBJ1-4; D unresolved. The CDR3 has 15 residues. The V end lost 3 bases, the J end lost 6 bases, and 14 bases lay between the germline ends. The germline CDR1 and CDR2 sequences are LGHNA and YSLEER. The CDR3 protein is CASSHGRGLYEKLFF. The CDR3 bases are TGCGCCAGCAGCCACGGACGGGGTCTTTATGAAAAACTGTTTTTT.

The V gene is TRBV2, the J gene TRBJ2-1, with 10 bases that match TRBD1. The CDR3 totals 14 residues. The germline CDR1 and CDR2 sequences are SNHLY and FYNNEI. V dropped 5 bases and J dropped 9; count of bases not matched to a gene: 7. DNA for the CDR3: TGTGCCAGCAGTCCCCGGGACAGGGGTACTGAGCAGTTCTTC. Protein: CASSPRDRGTEQFF.

This clone appeared a single time. The V call is TRBV21-1, the J call TRBJ2-7; whether TRBD1, the table's D call, matches the DNA was not checked. TRBV21-1 is recorded as a pseudogene. The CDR3 extends over 16 amino acids. CDR3 in DNA: TGTGCCAGCAGCACCCCCCAGGGATTTCTCGACTACGAGCAGTACTTC. Translating it yields CASSTPQGFLDYEQYF.

This rearrangement joins TRBV19 to TRBJ2-2; 9 bases are a match to TRBD1. J gave up 8 bases and V 5 bases, and 9 bases lay outside the gene matches. This CDR3 spans 15 amino acids. Germline V CDR1 and CDR2: LNHDA, SQIVND (reference sequence). As DNA, the CDR3 is TGTGCCAGTAGTCCTCGACAGGGGGGAATAGGGGAGCTGTTTTTT. It translates to CASSPRQGGIGELFF.

The chain recombines TRBV6-5 with TRBJ2-7; 9 nucleotides match TRBD1. Germline V gene lookup returns CDR1 MNHEY and CDR2 SVGAGI. CDR3 length equals 12 residues. Trimming cost V 6 bases and J 6 bases; bases outside gene matches: 3. The CDR3 sequence is CASSPDRGEQYF. CDR3 bases: TGTGCCAGCAGCCCGGACAGGGGCGAGCAGTACTTC.

This rearrangement joins TRBV7-8 to TRBJ1-5; D perhaps matches TRBD1 (5 bases). This CDR3 has 16 amino acids. Germline values: CDR1 SGHVS, CDR2 FQNEAQ. Trimming cost V 7 bases and J 0 bases, with 16 bases left between them. CDR3 sequence reads: CASNKRGGNSNQPQHF. CDR3 DNA: TGTGCCAGCAATAAAAGGGGCGGTAATAGCAATCAGCCCCAGCATTTT.

This clone came up once. The chain links TRBV19 to TRBJ2-5; possible D gene TRBD1, 6 bases. This CDR3 has 14 amino acids. Per the germline V gene, CDR1 is LNHDA and CDR2 is SQIVND (reference sequence). The ends were cut back, 4 bases at V and 5 bases at J, with 14 bases in the middle. The CDR3 bases are TGTGCCAGTAGTACCGGGGCAGGGGTCGAGACCCAGTACTTC. Translated, it gives CASSTGAGVETQYF.

V is TRBV7-9 and J is TRBJ2-7, with TRBD1 identical over 7 bases. V was clipped by 5 bases and J by 7 bases; unmatched bases: 14. There are 15 residues in the CDR3. The germline gives CDR1 SEHNR, CDR2 FQNEAQ (reference sequence). The CDR3 DNA is TGTGCCAGCAGCCGAGAACCGGGACAGCAAGGGGAGCAGTACTTC. This translates into CASSREPGQQGEQYF. Based on the CDR3 plus reference TRBV7-9 and TRBJ2-7, the full variable domain is DTGVSQNPRHKITKRGQNVTFRCDPISEHNRLYWYRQTLGQGPEFLTYFQNEAQLEKSRLLSDRFSAERPKGSFSTLEIQRTEQGDSAMYLCASSREPGQQGEQYFGPGTRLTVT.

CDR3 sequence reads: CASSQGTSGYNEQFF. CDR3 nucleotide sequence: TGTGCCAGCAGCCAAGGGACTAGCGGCTACAATGAGCAGTTCTTC. This chain joins TRBV14 and TRBJ2-1; 10 bases are shared with TRBD2. Losses at the gene ends were 1 base for V and 3 bases for J; bases not matched to a gene: 0. The germline gives CDR1 SGHDN, CDR2 FVKESK. The CDR3 totals 15 residues.

The rearrangement uses TRBV14 and TRBJ2-7; D remains unclear. V lost 0 bases, J lost 0 bases, and 3 bases lay in between. This CDR3 is built from 13 residues. The germline V gene encodes CDR1 SGHDN and CDR2 FVKESK. The CDR3 region has the DNA TGTGCCAGCAGCCAAGATCGCTCCTACGAGCAGTACTTC. This sequence encodes CASSQDRSYEQYF.

This clone was recorded once. CDR3 in amino acids: CASSQETGTDTQYF. The DNA for the CDR3 is TGCGCCAGCAGCCAAGAAACGGGGACAGATACGCAGTATTTT. The chain is built from TRBV4-1 and TRBJ2-3; TRBD2 might be the D (5 bases). The CDR3 is made up of 14 amino acids. The V gene lost 0 bases and the J gene lost 3 bases, with 7 bases spanning the gap. The germline gives CDR1 MGHRA, CDR2 YSYEKL.

V is TRBV4-2 and J is TRBJ2-5; perhaps TRBD2 as D (6 bases). TRBJ2-7 matches the DNA end more closely, so the J call is doubtful. Germline-derived CDR1 and CDR2 are LGHNA and YNFKEQ. This CDR3 is built from 16 residues. The chain's CDR3 is CASSQDLPGAAHEQYF. CDR3 in DNA: TGTGCCAGCAGCCAAGACCTTCCGGGAGCCGCACACGAGCAGTACTTC.

The V gene is TRBV6-5, the J gene TRBJ1-2; D is ambiguous. Trimming took off 0 bases at V and 8 bases at J, with 16 bases between the two ends. The CDR3 is made up of 15 amino acids. Germline V gene sequence: CDR1 MNHEY, CDR2 SVGAGI. The CDR3 loop is CASSYSIGKLWGYTF. CDR3 in DNA: TGTGCCAGCAGTTACTCGATCGGGAAGCTCTGGGGCTACACCTTC.